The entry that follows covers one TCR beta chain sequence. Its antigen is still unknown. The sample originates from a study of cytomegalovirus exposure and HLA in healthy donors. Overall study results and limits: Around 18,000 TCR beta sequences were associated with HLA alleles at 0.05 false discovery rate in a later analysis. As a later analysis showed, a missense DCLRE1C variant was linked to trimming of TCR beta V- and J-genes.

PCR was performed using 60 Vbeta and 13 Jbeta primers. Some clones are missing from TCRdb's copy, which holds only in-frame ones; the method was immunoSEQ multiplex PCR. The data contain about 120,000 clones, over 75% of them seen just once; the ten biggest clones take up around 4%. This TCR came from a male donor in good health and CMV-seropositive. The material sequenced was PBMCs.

CDR3 protein: CAWNQQGHTEAFF. CDR3 nucleotides: TGTGCCTGGAACCAACAGGGGCACACTGAAGCTTTCTTT. V usage is TRBV30 and J usage is TRBJ1-1; TRBD1 matches at 7 bases. Germline V lookup: CDR1 GTSNPN, CDR2 SVGIG (reference sequence). The CDR3 is 13 amino acids. Trimming at V came to 4 bases and at J to 3 bases, leaving 5 bases not matched to a gene.